This T cell receptor (beta chain) emerged from a study of blood T cell repertoires in COVID-19. Germline CDR1 and CDR2: MNHEY and SMNVEV (reference sequence). The junction had 14 bases not matched to a gene; V was cut back by 7 bases and J by 4 bases. There are 17 residues in the CDR3. Assay used: immunoSEQ multiplex PCR; TCRdb lists only in-frame clones, some missing. The sample has some 170,000 clones, around 84% seen once. This clone was detected only a few times. The source material was peripheral blood. This TCR was recovered from a man in his forties or fifties with acute or convalescent COVID-19. The V and J genes are TRBV27 and TRBJ2-1, with 9 bases fitting TRBD1. The DNA of the CDR3 is TGTGCCAGCACCTGGACAGGGGCTAGCTTAATTTACAATGAGCAGTTCTTC. This encodes CASTWTGASLIYNEQFF.